A single sample gave rise to the 17 T cell receptor beta chains below, sequenced in a study of blood T cell repertoires in COVID-19. The protocol was immunoSEQ multiplex PCR, while the TCRdb copy is restricted to in-frame clones and leaves out a portion. Here the sample spans hundreds of thousands of clones, about 90% being singletons. Sequencing used peripheral blood. The receptor source for this set is a woman between 45 and 65 years old with COVID-19, enrolled during active disease.

The table lists this clone with a few counts. The chain uses TRBV3-1 (or the pseudogene TRBV3-2) and TRBJ1-1; 9 bases match TRBD1. Germline values: CDR1 LGHDT, CDR2 YNNKEL (reference sequence). V lost 2 bases and J lost 10; bases outside the gene matches: 8. CDR3 length: 14 residues. The CDR3 DNA follows: TGTGCCAGCAGCCAACCGGGACAGGGATTTCTAGCTTTCTTT. This translates into CASSQPGQGFLAFF.

The CDR3 DNA reads as TGTGCCAGCAGCATAGGGGGGGTCGGGGATACGCAGTATTTT. It translates to CASSIGGVGDTQYF. J is TRBJ2-3 and V is TRBV6-2 or TRBV6-3, with D possibly TRBD2 on 7 matching bases. There are 14 residues in the CDR3. Germline CDR1 and CDR2: MNHEY and SVGEGT. The ends were cut back, 6 bases at V and 6 bases at J, with 16 bases in the middle.

This clone was counted a single time. This sequence joins TRBV7-3 and TRBJ2-1, with TRBD2 matching over 11 bases. With 5 bases clipped from V and 9 bases from J, the junction kept 12 bases outside the gene matches. Germline loops: CDR1 SGHTA, CDR2 FQGTGA. The CDR3 length is 16 residues. CDR3 nucleotides: TGTGCCAGCAGCCCTACCCTAGCGGGAGGTTGGGCTGAGCAGTTCTTC. Translating gives CASSPTLAGGWAEQFF.

This clone showed up many times. CDR3 in amino acids: CASSPKGPGEQFF. The CDR3 nucleotides are TGTGCCAGCTCACCAAAAGGCCCAGGGGAGCAGTTCTTC. The gene calls are TRBV18 and TRBJ2-1; tentatively, D is TRBD1 (5 bases). Germline V lookup: CDR1 KGHSH, CDR2 LQKENI. This CDR3 is 13 amino acids long. With 2 bases removed from V and 10 bases from J, the gap between germline ends came to 12 bases.

This sequence joins TRBV5-4 and TRBJ2-3; tentative D call: TRBD2 (6 bases). Germline lookup yields CDR1 SGHNT and CDR2 YYREEE (reference sequence). The V and J ends lost 8 bases and 6 bases respectively, with 16 bases between them. The CDR3 is 13 residues long. Here the CDR3 reads CASLVRGADTQYF. CDR3 nucleotide sequence: TGTGCCAGTTTAGTGCGGGGCGCGGATACGCAGTATTTT.

The gene calls are TRBV27 and TRBJ2-7; 8 positions match TRBD1. Per germline, CDR1 MNHEY and CDR2 SMNVEV (reference sequence). V was pared by 4 bases and J by 3 bases, with 8 bases of the junction left unmatched. The CDR3 length is 15 residues. Here the CDR3 reads CASSYTGTGVYEQYF. CDR3 coding DNA: TGTGCCAGCAGTTATACCGGGACAGGTGTCTACGAGCAGTACTTC.

This clone appeared once. V usage is TRBV7-9 and J usage is TRBJ2-2, with TRBD1 matching over 9 bases. V lost 5 bases to trimming and J lost 4 bases; unmatched junction nucleotides: 5. Germline V gene lookup returns CDR1 SEHNR and CDR2 FQNEAQ (reference sequence). The CDR3 extends over 15 amino acids. As DNA, the CDR3 is TGTGCCAGCAGCACGGACAGGGGACCCACCGGGGAGCTGTTTTTT. Translating gives CASSTDRGPTGELFF.

The rearrangement uses TRBV6-6 and TRBJ1-2; 7 bases fit TRBD1. The junction had 10 bases not matched to a gene; V was cut back by 10 bases and J by 5 bases. Germline loops: CDR1 MNHNY, CDR2 SVGAGI (reference sequence). The CDR3 totals 13 residues. The CDR3 here is CATLDGRGYGYTF. The CDR3 DNA is TGTGCCACGTTGGATGGCAGGGGGTATGGCTACACCTTC.

V is TRBV18 and J is TRBJ2-3; 8 positions agree with TRBD2. Germline-derived CDR1 and CDR2 are KGHSH and LQKENI. The CDR3 extends over 15 amino acids. The junction had 7 bases not matched to a gene; V was cut back by 5 bases and J by 3 bases. CDR3 coding DNA: TGTGCCAGCTCATCACTCACTAGCGGTACAGATACGCAGTATTTT. It codes for CASSSLTSGTDTQYF. Complete variable domain (other parts from reference TRBV18 and TRBJ2-3): NAGVMQNPRHLVRRRGQEARLRCSPMKGHSHVYWYRQLPEEGLKFMVYLQKENIIDESGMPKERFSAEFPKEGPSILRIQQVVRGDSAAYFCASSSLTSGTDTQYFGPGTRLTVL.

This sequence joins TRBV24-1 and TRBJ1-1, with D unresolved. Per germline, CDR1 KGHDR and CDR2 SFDVKD. V was shortened by 4 bases and J by 1 base, with 15 bases between the two germline ends. The CDR3 totals 16 residues. CDR3 in DNA: TGTGCCACCAGTGACCTAATCGGGTCGACGAACACTGAAGCTTTCTTT. Amino acids: CATSDLIGSTNTEAFF.

Of note for this clone: A junction end diverges from the germline sequence, so it may reflect a read error. The rearrangement links TRBV11-3 to TRBJ2-1; D unresolved. Looked up from germline, CDR1 is SGHNT and CDR2 is YENEEA. The CDR3 consists of 11 residues. The CDR3 sequence: CASSSDNEQFF. In DNA form, the CDR3 reads TGTGCCAGCAGCTCCGACAATGAGCAGTTCTTC.

The V gene is TRBV18, the J gene TRBJ1-3; TRBD1 is a possible D gene (6 bases). CDR3 length: 16 residues. V was trimmed by 0 bases and J by 4 bases, leaving 13 bases between them. CDR1 is KGHSH, CDR2 LQKENI, per germline. DNA of the CDR3: TGTGCCAGCTCACCACCGGCTCAGGGGATGGGAAACACCATATATTTT. Protein: CASSPPAQGMGNTIYF. Based on the CDR3 plus reference TRBV18 and TRBJ1-3, the full variable domain is NAGVMQNPRHLVRRRGQEARLRCSPMKGHSHVYWYRQLPEEGLKFMVYLQKENIIDESGMPKERFSAEFPKEGPSILRIQQVVRGDSAAYFCASSPPAQGMGNTIYFGEGSWLTVV.

The chain uses TRBV30 and TRBJ2-1; 7 nucleotides line up with TRBD1. The ends lost 3 bases at V and 8 bases at J; junction bases unmatched: 10. CDR1 GTSNPN and CDR2 SVGIG come from the germline V gene (reference sequence). The CDR3 runs 14 residues. The CDR3 here is CAWREGGGWDEQFF. CDR3 DNA: TGTGCCTGGAGAGAAGGGGGCGGGTGGGATGAGCAGTTCTTC.

The chain's CDR3 is CASSNGLKNTGELFF. In DNA form, the CDR3 reads TGCGCCAGCAGCAATGGACTGAAGAACACCGGGGAGCTGTTTTTT. The genes are TRBV5-1 and TRBJ2-2, with D maybe TRBD2 (5 bases). Germline CDR1 and CDR2: SGHRS and YFSETQ. CDR3 length equals 15 residues. V was trimmed by 4 bases and J by 1 base, leaving 11 bases between them.

The V gene is TRBV30, the J gene TRBJ1-2, with a weak D call TRBD1 (5 bases). Trimming pared 3 bases from V and 0 bases from J, leaving 11 bases between. The V gene's germline CDR1 is GTSNPN and CDR2 SVGIG (reference sequence). This CDR3 region has 14 residues. In nucleotides, the CDR3 is TGTGCCTGGAGCGACGACAGTTCTAACTATGGCTACACCTTC. Protein product: CAWSDDSSNYGYTF.

The chain has TRBV29-1 and TRBJ2-7; D unresolved. The CDR3 contains 14 residues. V was trimmed by 0 bases and J by 2 bases, leaving 11 bases between them. Germline lookup yields CDR1 SQVTM and CDR2 ANQGSEA. CDR3 DNA sequence: TGCAGCGTTGAAGACGTAGAAGCGCCCTACGAGCAGTACTTC. Protein sequence: CSVEDVEAPYEQYF.

The chain has TRBV6-5 and TRBJ2-2; 10 nucleotides match TRBD1. J gave up 4 bases and V 7 bases, and 3 bases lay outside the gene matches. This CDR3 contains 14 residues. CDR1 is MNHEY and CDR2 is SVGAGI in the germline V gene. This CDR3 is CASTGTGVTGELFF. CDR3 coding DNA: TGTGCCAGCACGGGGACAGGGGTCACCGGGGAGCTGTTTTTT.